This T cell receptor (beta chain) was recovered during a study of spatial heterogeneity in lung cancer. V trimming: 5 bases; J trimming: 6 bases; junction bases outside the gene matches: 8. From germline, CDR1 is SGHDN and CDR2 FVKESK. This CDR3 comprises 16 residues. This clonotype is categorized as medium-sized. Its antigen remains unidentified. The study's findings and limits: At tumor resection, ubiquitous expanded TCRs were detected in blood more often than later.

Indicated time point: blood at routine non-recurrence follow-up after resection. TCRdb used MiXCR to reprocess the 5' RACE reads, holding one entry per CDR3 protein. The data hold several thousand distinct CDR3 sequences, with approximately 27% observed a single time. V usage is TRBV14 and J usage is TRBJ2-1; TRBD2 matches at 12 bases. This clonotype was sampled from a male donor with early-stage non-small cell lung cancer. The source material was PBMCs, sampled at follow-up. The CDR3 protein is CASSEFTGLAGNEQFF. Here the CDR3 DNA reads TGTGCCAGCAGCGAATTCACGGGACTAGCGGGCAATGAGCAGTTCTTC.